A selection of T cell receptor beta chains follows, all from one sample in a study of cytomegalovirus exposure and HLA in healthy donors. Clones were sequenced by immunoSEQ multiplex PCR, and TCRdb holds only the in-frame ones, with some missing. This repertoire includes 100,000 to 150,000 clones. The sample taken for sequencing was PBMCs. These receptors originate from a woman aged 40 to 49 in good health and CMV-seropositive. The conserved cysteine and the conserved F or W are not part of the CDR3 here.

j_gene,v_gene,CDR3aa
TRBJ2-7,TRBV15,ATSRMTGRLVPGEQY
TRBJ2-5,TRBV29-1,SVGSPGGETQY
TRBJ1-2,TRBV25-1,ASSGTANYYGYT
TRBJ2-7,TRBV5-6,ASSLAQGGYEQY
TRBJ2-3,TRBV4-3,ASSQYGTSGYTDTQY
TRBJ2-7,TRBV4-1,ASSPGSRYEQY
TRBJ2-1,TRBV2,AKEGTGGDEQF
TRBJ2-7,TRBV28,ASSLGARDPYEQY
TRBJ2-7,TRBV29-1,SVQRGTESYEQY
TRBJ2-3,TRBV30,AWSSGQGGGDTQY
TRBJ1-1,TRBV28,ASSLGIGQTEAF
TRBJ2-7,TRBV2,ASSPLGGRPYEQY
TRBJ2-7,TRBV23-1,ASSQSDGGGCYYEQY
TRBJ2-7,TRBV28,ASSLQSGASYEQY
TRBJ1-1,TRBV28,ASNPRGRDTEAF
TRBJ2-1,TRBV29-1,SVSRGNEQF
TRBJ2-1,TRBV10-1,ASSDLTTSGNSYNEQF
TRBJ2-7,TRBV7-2,ASSLNRGPYEQY